These 27 T cell receptor beta chains were all obtained from the same sample, sequenced in a study of blood T cell repertoires in COVID-19. Method: immunoSEQ multiplex PCR; TCRdb's copy keeps in-frame clones and lacks some. This sample carries 45,000 to 70,000 clones, about 70% of them seen once, and the ten largest clones take more than 15%. Sample: peripheral blood. The receptors were gathered from a woman aged 45-65 years with active or convalescent COVID-19.

The V call is TRBV12-3 or TRBV12-4, the J call TRBJ1-1; D unresolved. This CDR3 has 12 residues. With 6 bases removed from V and 4 bases from J, the gap between germline ends came to 9 bases. The chain's CDR3 is CASSNRGTEAFF. CDR3 nucleotide sequence: TGTGCCAGCAGCAACCGAGGCACTGAAGCTTTCTTT.

The chain has TRBV30 and TRBJ1-6; possible D gene TRBD1, 5 bases. The CDR3 covers 13 residues. The V gene lost 3 bases and the J gene lost 9 bases, with 12 bases spanning the gap. Germline V gene lookup returns CDR1 GTSNPN and CDR2 SVGIG (reference sequence). CDR3 sequence: CAWRGQGLSPLHF. The CDR3 DNA reads as TGTGCCTGGAGAGGCCAGGGCCTTTCACCCCTCCACTTT.

CDR3 amino acids: CASTNRGAGVFF. The CDR3 nucleotides read TGTGCCAGTACTAACCGGGGGGCCGGAGTGTTTTTT. The genes are TRBV19 and TRBJ1-4; TRBD1 might be the D (6 bases). Trimming took 7 bases from V and 15 from J, leaving 18 bases between them. The CDR3 is 12 amino acids. In germline, CDR1 is LNHDA, CDR2 SQIVND (reference sequence). Full variable domain (rest looked up from reference TRBV19 and TRBJ1-4): DGGITQSPKYLFRKEGQNVTLSCEQNLNHDAMYWYRQDPGQGLRLIYYSQIVNDFQKGDIAEGYSVSREKKESFPLTVTSAQKNPTAFYLCASTNRGAGVFFGSGTQLSVL.

The genes are TRBV6-2 or TRBV6-3 and TRBJ2-5; 8 bases align to TRBD1. This CDR3 is 16 amino acids long. Germline assignment: CDR1 MNHEY and CDR2 SVGEGT. V lost 0 bases, J lost 0 bases, and 3 bases stayed unmatched. The CDR3 DNA sequence: TGTGCCAGCAGTTACTCGTCAGGGGGCAACCAAGAGACCCAGTACTTC. Its translation is CASSYSSGGNQETQYF.

The chain employs TRBV5-1 and TRBJ2-3; D remains ambiguous. Germline lookup yields CDR1 SGHRS and CDR2 YFSETQ. The CDR3 consists of 15 residues. Trimming stripped 6 bases from V and 2 bases from J, with 16 bases between. For the CDR3, the DNA is TGCGCCAGCACCCCCTCCTTTGGGCTCACAGATACGCAGTATTTT. This codes for CASTPSFGLTDTQYF.

The gene calls are TRBV27 and TRBJ1-2, with 9 positions matching TRBD1. Unmatched junction bases numbered 9, after V lost 6 bases and J lost 4 bases. The CDR3 has 15 amino acids. Germline V gene sequence: CDR1 MNHEY, CDR2 SMNVEV (reference sequence). In nucleotides, the CDR3 is TGTGCCAGCAGCCGTGGACAGGGGAAGGGCTATGGCTACACCTTC. Translating it yields CASSRGQGKGYGYTF.

This rearrangement joins TRBV19 to TRBJ2-5; 12 bases are shared with TRBD2. This CDR3 is 13 amino acids long. Per the germline V gene, CDR1 is LNHDA and CDR2 is SQIVND (reference sequence). V lost 10 bases and J lost 5; bases outside the gene matches: 5. CDR3 bases: TGTGCCACTAGCGGGAGGGCCGGGGAGACCCAGTACTTC. Protein: CATSGRAGETQYF.

The CDR3 DNA is TGCGCCAGCAGCTTTCGACAGATAGACACTGAAGCTTTCTTT. Its translation is CASSFRQIDTEAFF. The rearrangement joins TRBV5-1 to TRBJ1-1; possibly TRBD1 for D (5 bases). The V end was cut by 2 bases, the J end by 3 bases, with 11 bases between. This CDR3 region has 14 residues. Germline V gives CDR1 SGHRS, CDR2 YFSETQ. The variable domain in full, with the rest retrieved from reference TRBV5-1 and TRBJ1-1, is KAGVTQTPRYLIKTRGQQVTLSCSPISGHRSVSWYQQTPGQGLQFLFEYFSETQRNKGNFPGRFSGRQFSNSRSEMNVSTLELGDSALYLCASSFRQIDTEAFFGQGTRLTVV.

Here the CDR3 DNA reads TGCGCCAGCAGCCCCGGGCAGGGGATAATCAATTCACCCCTCCACTTT. Protein: CASSPGQGIINSPLHF. J is TRBJ1-6 and V is TRBV4-1, with a tentative D call TRBD1 (6 bases). V was clipped by 4 bases and J by 7 bases, with 17 bases between them. Germline V lookup: CDR1 MGHRA, CDR2 YSYEKL. There are 16 residues in the CDR3.

The gene calls are TRBV10-3 and TRBJ2-1; 8 bases agree with TRBD2. V was clipped by 5 bases and J by 1 base; unmatched bases: 1. The V gene's germline CDR1 is ENHRY and CDR2 SYGVKD. The CDR3 runs 14 residues. Here the CDR3 reads CAISTSGSYNEQFF. The CDR3 nucleotides read TGTGCCATCAGTACTAGCGGTTCCTACAATGAGCAGTTCTTC.

This clone was found many times. CDR3 nucleotides: TGTGCCAGCAGCACAAACAGGGGCCGACTTAGGAACGAGCAGTACTTC. Translating gives CASSTNRGRLRNEQYF. The chain is built from TRBV7-9 and TRBJ2-7, with 7 positions matching TRBD1. This CDR3 contains 16 residues. Trimming removed 5 bases from V and 5 bases from J; junction bases left unmatched: 15. The germline V gene encodes CDR1 SEHNR and CDR2 FQNEAQ (reference sequence).

CDR3 in amino acids: CASAASRNYGYTF. The CDR3 DNA sequence: TGTGCCAGCGCGGCTTCTCGTAACTATGGCTACACCTTC. The chain carries TRBV6-5 and TRBJ1-2; D is ambiguous. The CDR3 spans 13 residues. From germline, CDR1 is MNHEY and CDR2 SVGAGI. Trimming shortened V by 8 bases and J by 1 base, and 11 bases separated the two germline ends.

This clone appeared once. The chain combines TRBV2 with TRBJ1-5, with 11 nucleotides matching TRBD1. V was clipped by 7 bases and J by 3 bases; unmatched bases: 5. In germline, CDR1 is SNHLY, CDR2 FYNNEI. This CDR3 has 15 residues. The CDR3 reads CASTQGQGVNQPQHF. The CDR3 coding sequence is TGTGCCAGCACCCAGGGACAGGGGGTCAATCAGCCCCAGCATTTT.

With regard to this clone: Other nucleotide sequences in the sample specify the same CDR3. The chain carries TRBV5-1 and TRBJ1-5; D is uncertain. The CDR3 runs to 13 residues. From germline, CDR1 is SGHRS and CDR2 YFSETQ. With 4 bases removed from V and 5 bases from J, the gap between germline ends came to 10 bases. In nucleotides, the CDR3 is TGCGCCAGCAGCCTGATACCGGATCAGCCCCAGCATTTT. Its protein is CASSLIPDQPQHF. The complete variable domain, with remaining parts taken from reference TRBV5-1 and TRBJ1-5, reads KAGVTQTPRYLIKTRGQQVTLSCSPISGHRSVSWYQQTPGQGLQFLFEYFSETQRNKGNFPGRFSGRQFSNSRSEMNVSTLELGDSALYLCASSLIPDQPQHFGDGTRLSIL.

V usage is TRBV11-2 and J usage is TRBJ2-7; TRBD1 aligns across 9 bases. The CDR3 length is 13 residues. V dropped 4 bases and J dropped 6; count of bases not matched to a gene: 4. Germline CDR1 SGHAT, CDR2 FQNNGV. The DNA for the CDR3 is TGTGCCAGCAGCTCGGACAGGGGAGGCGAGCAGTACTTC. This sequence encodes CASSSDRGGEQYF.

This clone was counted a few times. The chain combines TRBV28 with TRBJ2-7; 8 nucleotides line up with TRBD2. From germline, CDR1 is MDHEN and CDR2 SYDVKM. V lost 5 bases and J lost 0; bases outside the gene matches: 3. The CDR3 has 14 amino acids. This CDR3 reads CASSQLADSYEQYF. As DNA, the CDR3 is TGTGCCAGCAGTCAACTAGCGGACTCCTACGAGCAGTACTTC.

V usage is TRBV7-9 and J usage is TRBJ2-2; 10 bases are a match to TRBD1. The V and J ends lost 5 bases and 4 bases, in that order; junction bases with no gene match: 4. The CDR3 is 15 amino acids. The germline V gene encodes CDR1 SEHNR and CDR2 FQNEAQ (reference sequence). CDR3 amino acids: CASSAGTGVTGELFF. CDR3 nucleotides: TGTGCCAGCAGCGCCGGGACAGGGGTCACCGGGGAGCTGTTTTTT. Variable domain in full (rest from reference TRBV7-9 and TRBJ2-2): DTGVSQNPRHKITKRGQNVTFRCDPISEHNRLYWYRQTLGQGPEFLTYFQNEAQLEKSRLLSDRFSAERPKGSFSTLEIQRTEQGDSAMYLCASSAGTGVTGELFFGEGSRLTVL.

This sequence joins TRBV5-1 and TRBJ2-7; TRBD2 aligns across 11 bases. This CDR3 region has 16 residues. V was pared by 0 bases and J by 3 bases, with 5 bases of the junction left unmatched. Germline V gives CDR1 SGHRS, CDR2 YFSETQ. CDR3 residues: CASSLGLAGGGYEQYF. Written as DNA, the CDR3 is TGCGCCAGCAGCTTGGGGCTAGCGGGAGGAGGCTACGAGCAGTACTTC. Combining the CDR3 with reference TRBV5-1 and TRBJ2-7 gives the whole variable domain KAGVTQTPRYLIKTRGQQVTLSCSPISGHRSVSWYQQTPGQGLQFLFEYFSETQRNKGNFPGRFSGRQFSNSRSEMNVSTLELGDSALYLCASSLGLAGGGYEQYFGPGTRLTVT.

This chain joins TRBV7-9 and TRBJ1-2; weak D call: TRBD1 (5 bases). CDR1 is SEHNR, CDR2 FQNEAQ, per germline (reference sequence). The CDR3 loop spans 14 amino acids. Trimming stripped 5 bases from V and 8 bases from J, with 18 bases between. CDR3 nucleotides: TGTGCCAGCAGCCCTCCAGGCAGGGTGAGCGGCTACACCTTC. Protein product: CASSPPGRVSGYTF.

This clone showed up just a few times. For the CDR3, the DNA is TGTGCCAGCAGCCCCGGGGGAACCCCCGAGCAGTACTTC. This encodes CASSPGGTPEQYF. The J gene is TRBJ2-7, the V gene TRBV6-6; D may be TRBD2 (6 bases). Per the germline V gene, CDR1 is MNHNY and CDR2 is SVGAGI (reference sequence). The V gene lost 6 bases and the J gene lost 6 bases, with 15 bases spanning the gap. This CDR3 region has 13 residues.

The chain joins TRBV3-1 (or the pseudogene TRBV3-2) to TRBJ1-5; D may be TRBD1 (6 bases). Germline loops: CDR1 LGHDT, CDR2 YNNKEL (reference sequence). The CDR3 consists of 15 residues. Trimming removed 1 base from V and 12 bases from J, with 19 bases in between. CDR3 nucleotide sequence: TGTGCCAGCAGCCAAGGAACAGGGTCTGGGACCTGCCAGCATTTT. Protein sequence: CASSQGTGSGTCQHF.

The chain carries TRBV7-9 and TRBJ1-2, with 10 bases aligning to TRBD1. Germline V gene data show CDR1 as SEHNR and CDR2 as FQNEAQ (reference sequence). The trim removed 3 bases at V and 7 bases at J, leaving 8 bases unmatched. The CDR3 consists of 15 residues. The CDR3 sequence: CASSFGDRGRGGYTF. As DNA, the CDR3 is TGTGCCAGCAGCTTTGGGGACAGGGGTCGAGGTGGCTACACCTTC.

The chain employs TRBV11-2 and TRBJ2-3, with 7 bases matching TRBD2. The CDR3 covers 17 residues. Germline loops: CDR1 SGHAT, CDR2 FQNNGV. After removal of 2 bases from V and 4 bases from J, the junction contained 12 bases not matched to a gene. This CDR3 reads CASSLSRVGGAPDTQYF. For the CDR3, the DNA is TGTGCCAGCAGCTTATCTCGAGTGGGAGGGGCCCCAGATACGCAGTATTTT.

V and J are TRBV10-3 and TRBJ1-2, with D possibly matching TRBD1 (5 bases). CDR1 is ENHRY and CDR2 is SYGVKD in the germline V gene. V lost 10 bases and J lost 7, with 19 bases in between. The CDR3 runs 13 residues. CDR3 in DNA: TGTGCCACCCTACCAGGGCCCAAGGCTGGCTACACCTTC. Protein product: CATLPGPKAGYTF.

This clone was seen a handful of times. This chain connects TRBV18 to TRBJ1-2, with 7 bases matching TRBD1. The V and J ends lost 2 bases and 6 bases, in that order; junction bases with no gene match: 9. The CDR3 runs to 15 residues. CDR1 KGHSH and CDR2 LQKENI come from the germline V gene. CDR3 amino acids: CASSPLTGAPDGYTF. CDR3 in DNA: TGTGCCAGCTCACCATTAACAGGGGCGCCGGATGGCTACACCTTC.

This clone was counted once. The chain employs TRBV9 and TRBJ2-3; 12 bases are shared with TRBD2. The CDR3 has 17 residues. Germline CDR1 and CDR2: SGDLS and YYNGEE. With V trimmed by 6 bases and J by 1 base, 9 bases remained unmatched. The CDR3 loop is CASTAGLAGSGTDTQYF. The DNA of the CDR3 is TGTGCCAGCACTGCGGGACTAGCGGGTTCTGGCACAGATACGCAGTATTTT. The full variable domain, in which reference TRBV9 and TRBJ2-3 provide the parts outside the CDR3, is DSGVTQTPKHLITATGQRVTLRCSPRSGDLSVYWYQQSLDQGLQFLIQYYNGEERAKGNILERFSAQQFPDLHSELNLSSLELGDSALYFCASTAGLAGSGTDTQYFGPGTRLTVL.

The rearrangement joins TRBV5-1 to TRBJ2-1, with TRBD2 identical over 9 bases. Trimming cost V 4 bases and J 7 bases; bases outside gene matches: 9. The CDR3 consists of 15 residues. CDR1 is SGHRS, CDR2 YFSETQ, per germline. CDR3 sequence (DNA): TGCGCCAGCAGCCCCTATAGCGGGAGTGTTAATGAGCAGTTCTTC. It specifies CASSPYSGSVNEQFF.